This T cell receptor (beta chain) is from a study of cytomegalovirus exposure and HLA in healthy donors. Study-wide results and caveats: Most TCR sequences proved rare, with some public TCRs found in many donors. Association of some 18,000 TCR beta sequences with HLA alleles was found at 0.05 false discovery rate in a later analysis. Earlier analysis yielded a pattern in which most TCR beta V segments were productive about 90% or about 30% of the time.

CDR3 length: 14 amino acids. In germline, CDR1 is MDHEN, CDR2 SYDVKM. V lost 7 bases to trimming and J lost 5 bases, with 15 bases between them. PCR was performed using 60 Vbeta and 13 Jbeta primers. TCRdb keeps only in-frame clones here, not all; method: immunoSEQ multiplex PCR. The table records about 140,000 clones, around 75% of them present only once. Turning to this clone: Its antigen is not known.

The clonotype comes from a woman aged 25-40 years in good health and CMV-seronegative. The chain carries TRBV28 and TRBJ1-3, with D possibly matching TRBD1 (6 bases). The sequencing input was PBMCs. The CDR3 DNA is TGTGCCAGCAAGTCCGGGGGGCTACGAAACACCATATATTTT. The encoded protein is CASKSGGLRNTIYF.